Below are 12 T cell receptor beta chains sequenced from a single sample in a study of blood T cells in healthy people across ages. Through a sample-barcoded 5' primer and a J-beta primer mix, a second PCR was run for roughly 6 to 11 cycles. Each CDR3 protein gets one entry after TCRdb re-called the 5' RACE reads with MiXCR. The sample has about 290,000 distinct CDR3 sequences; roughly a quarter are singletons. Sequenced: blood. These receptors all stem from a woman in her 70s in good health.

V and J are TRBV20-1 and TRBJ2-7; D may correspond to TRBD1 or TRBD2 (6 bases each). CDR1 is DFQATT and CDR2 is SNEGSKA in the germline V gene (reference sequence). The CDR3 extends over 15 amino acids. V was cut by 1 base and J by 3 bases, with 16 bases left in between. The CDR3 DNA reads as TGCAGTGCTAGAGTCCCCAGGGGTAGCGGCTACGAGCAGTACTTC. Protein: CSARVPRGSGYEQYF.

V usage is TRBV5-1 and J usage is TRBJ2-5, with D perhaps matching TRBD2 (5 bases). V lost 4 bases and J lost 5, with 15 bases in between. The CDR3 has 14 amino acids. Germline values: CDR1 SGHRS, CDR2 YFSETQ. The CDR3 here is CASSPERVGETQYF. As DNA, the CDR3 is TGCGCCAGCAGCCCGGAGAGGGTTGGGGAGACCCAGTACTTC.

The chain combines TRBV4-1 with TRBJ2-2; D is perhaps TRBD1 (5 bases). Germline lookup yields CDR1 MGHRA and CDR2 YSYEKL. The CDR3 length is 15 residues. V lost 8 bases and J 0 bases, leaving 13 bases between the germline ends. The CDR3 DNA reads TGCGCCAGCCGAACAGGATCCTCGAACACCGGGGAGCTGTTTTTT. Amino acid sequence: CASRTGSSNTGELFF.

The chain's CDR3 is CSVAPRGEKLFF. The CDR3 DNA follows: TGCAGCGTCGCCCCTCGAGGCGAAAAACTGTTTTTT. The chain links TRBV29-1 to TRBJ1-4, with no clear D. V gave up 6 bases and J gave up 8 bases, with 13 bases separating them. This CDR3 region has 12 residues. Germline V gives CDR1 SQVTM, CDR2 ANQGSEA.

Here the CDR3 DNA reads TGTGCCAGCAGCCGCCGGACTAGCGGAGGGGCCAACACCGGGGAGCTGTTTTTT. The encoded protein is CASSRRTSGGANTGELFF. This sequence joins TRBV7-8 and TRBJ2-2, with 10 bases that match TRBD2. CDR3 length: 18 residues. CDR1 is SGHVS and CDR2 is FQNEAQ in the germline V gene. V gave up 5 bases and J gave up 2 bases; unmatched junction bases: 11. Together with reference TRBV7-8 and TRBJ2-2, the CDR3 gives the full variable domain: GAGVSQSPRYKVAKRGQDVALRCDPISGHVSLFWYQQALGQGPEFLTYFQNEAQLDKSGLPSDRFFAERPEGSVSTLKIQRTQQEDSAVYLCASSRRTSGGANTGELFFGEGSRLTVL.

The V call is TRBV2, the J call TRBJ2-5; D is unclear. V shed 4 bases and J shed 1 base, with 16 bases lying between them. CDR1 and CDR2 (germline): SNHLY, FYNNEI. CDR3 length: 16 residues. CDR3 amino acids: CASSVGLGNAQETQYF. CDR3 coding DNA: TGTGCCAGCAGTGTCGGGTTAGGGAACGCCCAAGAGACCCAGTACTTC.

A word on this clonotype: This may be a read error: a much more frequent sequence differs by one nucleotide. The chain links TRBV7-9 to TRBJ2-5; 12 positions agree with TRBD2. The closer fit of TRBJ2-1 to the DNA end suggests the J call may be wrong. Germline V gene data show CDR1 as SEHNR and CDR2 as FQNEAQ (reference sequence). The CDR3 sequence is 14 residues long. CDR3 amino acids: CASALAGGGNEQFF. In DNA, the CDR3 is TGTGCCAGCGCCCTAGCGGGAGGGGGCAATGAGCAGTTCTTC.

There are a few counts of this clonotype. The chain employs TRBV2 and TRBJ1-4; 11 nucleotides line up with TRBD1. Germline CDR1 reads SNHLY; CDR2 reads FYNNEI. V dropped 4 bases and J dropped 4; count of bases not matched to a gene: 2. This CDR3 comprises 15 residues. The CDR3 nucleotides are TGTGCCAGCAGTGGGACAGGGGGCGTTAATGAAAAACTGTTTTTT. It specifies CASSGTGGVNEKLFF.

V gene TRBV4-2 combines with J gene TRBJ1-1; D perhaps matches TRBD1 (5 bases). This CDR3 spans 15 amino acids. The germline CDR1 and CDR2 sequences are LGHNA and YNFKEQ. V dropped 0 bases and J dropped 4 bases, with 12 bases sitting between them. As DNA, the CDR3 is TGTGCCAGCAGCCAAGACTGGGGGGAGGGCACTGAAGCTTTCTTT. As protein: CASSQDWGEGTEAFF.

V is TRBV6-5 and J is TRBJ1-1; D remains unclear. CDR3 length: 15 amino acids. Per germline, CDR1 MNHEY and CDR2 SVGAGI. V lost 3 bases and J 0 bases, leaving 11 bases between the germline ends. In DNA, the CDR3 is TGTGCCAGCAGTTATGGACCGAGGGTGAACACTGAAGCTTTCTTT. Translating gives CASSYGPRVNTEAFF.

Only one count was recorded for this clonotype. This chain connects TRBV20-1 to TRBJ2-3; 9 bases are a match to TRBD1. The germline CDR1 and CDR2 sequences are DFQATT and SNEGSKA (reference sequence). The V segment lost 1 base and the J segment 0 bases; nucleotides outside the gene matches: 11. CDR3 length: 18 residues. The CDR3 reads CSARGGTGIRVSTDTQYF. Here the CDR3 DNA reads TGCAGTGCTAGAGGTGGGACAGGGATCAGGGTTAGCACAGATACGCAGTATTTT.

This clonotype was detected a few times. The chain links TRBV11-2 to TRBJ2-1; D is perhaps TRBD1 (6 bases). Germline lookup yields CDR1 SGHAT and CDR2 FQNNGV. V was clipped by 0 bases and J by 4 bases, with 13 bases between them. This CDR3 comprises 16 residues. The CDR3 DNA sequence: TGTGCCAGCAGCTTAGATCTGGGCAGGGGATACAATGAGCAGTTCTTC. This encodes CASSLDLGRGYNEQFF.